Detailed here is one TCR beta chain. Germline-derived CDR1 and CDR2 are MDHEN and SYDVKM. J was trimmed by 2 bases and V by 4 bases; bases with no gene match: 5. The CDR3 has 14 residues. This sample is drawn from a study of blood T cell repertoires in COVID-19. The protocol was immunoSEQ multiplex PCR, while the TCRdb copy is restricted to in-frame clones and leaves out a portion. The sample lists hundreds of thousands of clones, 87% occurring once. This receptor was obtained from a middle-aged woman who had recovered from COVID-19. The chain couples TRBV28 to TRBJ2-7, with TRBD2 matching over 7 bases. The specimen sequenced was PBMCs or T cells enriched from blood (not recorded which). CDR3 residues: CASSSLAAPYEQYF. In DNA form, the CDR3 reads TGTGCCAGCAGTTCGCTAGCGGCCCCCTACGAGCAGTACTTC. The full variable domain, its missing parts supplied by reference TRBV28 and TRBJ2-7, is DVKVTQSSRYLVKRTGEKVFLECVQDMDHENMFWYRQDPGLGLRLIYFSYDVKMKEKGDIPEGYSVSREKKERFSLILESASTNQTSMYLCASSSLAAPYEQYFGPGTRLTVT.